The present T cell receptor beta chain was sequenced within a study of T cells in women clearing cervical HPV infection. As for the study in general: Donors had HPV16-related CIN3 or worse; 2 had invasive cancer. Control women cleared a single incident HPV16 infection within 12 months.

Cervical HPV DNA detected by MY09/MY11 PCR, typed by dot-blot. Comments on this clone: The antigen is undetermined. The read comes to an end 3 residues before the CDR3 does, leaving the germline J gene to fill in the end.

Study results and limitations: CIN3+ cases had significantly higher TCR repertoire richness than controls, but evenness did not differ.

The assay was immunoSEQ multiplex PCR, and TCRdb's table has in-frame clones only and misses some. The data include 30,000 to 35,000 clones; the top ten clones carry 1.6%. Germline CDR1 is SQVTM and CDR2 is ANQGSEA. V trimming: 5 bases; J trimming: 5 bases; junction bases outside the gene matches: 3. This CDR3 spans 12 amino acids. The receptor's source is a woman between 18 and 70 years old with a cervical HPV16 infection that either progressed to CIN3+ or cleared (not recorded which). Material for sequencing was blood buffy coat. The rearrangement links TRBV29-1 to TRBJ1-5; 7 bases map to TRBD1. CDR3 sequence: CSVRQGDQPQHF. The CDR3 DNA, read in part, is TGCAGCGTTCGACAGGGCGATCAGCCC.